Each of the 25 T cell receptor beta chains below was sequenced from the same sample in a study of metastatic and nonmetastatic thyroid tumors. Each patient came to thyroid surgery without any prior treatment (of any kind). Using MiXCR, TCRdb reanalyzed the PCR reads. The data contain about 6,200 clones, roughly 30% of them singletons. Source material: adjacent normal tissue. The receptors derive from a female donor with papillary thyroid cancer or a benign thyroid nodule (not recorded which). Some clones in this sample may be carry-over from other donors' samples.

A few counts support this clone. This rearrangement joins TRBV6-1 to TRBJ1-1; perhaps TRBD1 as D (5 bases). The CDR3 runs 15 residues. Germline V gene sequence: CDR1 MNHNS, CDR2 SASEGT. V gave up 5 bases and J gave up 9 bases, with 22 bases separating them. The CDR3 region has the DNA TGTGCCAGCAGTAGCCGGGACCGGGCTTATGGTCAAGCTTTCTTT. Protein: CASSSRDRAYGQAFF.

The chain recombines TRBV5-1 with TRBJ2-3; D could derive from TRBD1 or TRBD2 (5 bases each). The germline V gene encodes CDR1 SGHRS and CDR2 YFSETQ. The CDR3 extends over 15 amino acids. The ends were cut back, 3 bases at V and 1 base at J, with 12 bases in the middle. This CDR3 is CASSSGTLRTDTQYF. In DNA form, the CDR3 reads TGCGCCAGCAGCTCCGGGACCCTTCGCACAGATACGCAGTATTTT.

This sequence joins TRBV30 and TRBJ2-7, with D perhaps TRBD1 or TRBD2 (5 bases each). Per germline, CDR1 GTSNPN and CDR2 SVGIG (reference sequence). This CDR3 is 14 amino acids long. V was cut by 0 bases and J by 2 bases, with 11 bases left in between. The CDR3 is CAWSVPGTAYEQYF. Written as DNA, the CDR3 is TGTGCCTGGAGTGTACCAGGGACCGCCTACGAGCAGTACTTC.

The chain joins TRBV7-8 to TRBJ2-7; 7 positions agree with TRBD2. V lost 2 bases and J lost 0; bases outside the gene matches: 7. CDR3 length: 16 amino acids. Germline lookup yields CDR1 SGHVS and CDR2 FQNEAQ. CDR3 nucleotide sequence: TGTGCCAGCAGCTTATTGAGCGGGGCGAGCTCCTACGAGCAGTACTTC. Amino acids: CASSLLSGASSYEQYF.

This clone was observed a few times. The chain is built from TRBV7-2 and TRBJ1-1; tentative D call: TRBD1 (5 bases). Deletions cut 1 base from V and 1 base from J, with 10 bases between. Per the germline V gene, CDR1 is SGHTA and CDR2 is FQGNSA. The CDR3 covers 15 residues. The CDR3 DNA reads TGTGCCAGCAGCTTAGGCGGGGCGCAGAACACTGAAGCTTTCTTT. Translated, it gives CASSLGGAQNTEAFF.

The J gene is TRBJ2-5, the V gene TRBV6-1, with 7 bases aligning to TRBD2. With 5 bases clipped from V and 5 bases from J, the junction kept 11 bases outside the gene matches. The CDR3 spans 15 residues. Germline-derived CDR1 and CDR2 are MNHNS and SASEGT. The CDR3 region has the DNA TGTGCCAGCAGTTCATTGGGGGGGAGAGAGGAGACCCAGTACTTC. This encodes CASSSLGGREETQYF.

About this clone: The CDR3 carries no conserved terminal phenylalanine or tryptophan, so it likely arises from a read error. This chain links TRBV30 with TRBJ1-2; a weak D match, TRBD1 (6 bases). This CDR3 is 16 amino acids long. Trimming stripped 4 bases from V and 4 bases from J, with 22 bases between. Germline V lookup: CDR1 GTSNPN, CDR2 SVGIG (reference sequence). The CDR3 nucleotides are TGTGCCTGGACTGGACCGGGGGCGATTCGGTTCTATGGCTACACCCTC. Its translation: CAWTGPGAIRFYGYTL.

V and J are TRBV12-3 or TRBV12-4 and TRBJ2-7; TRBD2 is a possible D gene (6 bases). Trimming left V 3 bases short and J 3 bases short, with 9 bases between. This CDR3 spans 13 amino acids. Here the CDR3 DNA reads TGTGCCAGCAGTTTCGGGGGTGGCTACGAGCAGTACGTC. It codes for CASSFGGGYEQYV.

The J gene is TRBJ2-3, the V gene TRBV12-3 or TRBV12-4, with TRBD1 identical over 8 bases. J was trimmed by 0 bases and V by 6 bases; bases with no gene match: 5. The CDR3 loop spans 15 amino acids. The CDR3 loop reads CASSPDRVSTDTQYF. CDR3 bases: TGTGCCAGCAGCCCGGACAGGGTGAGCACAGATACGCAGTATTTT.

This clone appeared a few times. The chain recombines TRBV24-1 with TRBJ1-2; maybe TRBD1 (5 bases). The CDR3 is 13 residues long. Germline lookup yields CDR1 KGHDR and CDR2 SFDVKD. DNA of the CDR3: TGTGATCGGCCGGGGCGCAACTCCTATGGCTACACCTTC. Encoded protein: CDRPGRNSYGYTF.

The chain recombines TRBV7-9 with TRBJ2-5, with 9 bases fitting TRBD1. Losses at the gene ends were 5 bases for V and 5 bases for J; bases not matched to a gene: 6. CDR3 length: 14 residues. Germline V lookup: CDR1 SEHNR, CDR2 FQNEAQ (reference sequence). CDR3 region: CASSPTQGAETQYF. The CDR3 DNA is TGTGCCAGCAGCCCCACACAGGGGGCTGAGACCCAGTACTTC.

The sample holds a few counts of this clone. The rearrangement uses TRBV20-1 and TRBJ2-7; D not certain. The CDR3 has 11 residues. CDR1 and CDR2 (germline): DFQATT, SNEGSKA (reference sequence). The germline V and J ends were trimmed by 4 bases and 5 bases, with 9 bases remaining between them. The CDR3 here is CSAISAHEQYF. CDR3 coding DNA: TGCAGTGCTATATCTGCCCACGAGCAGTACTTC.

This clone has just one count. The chain is built from TRBV14 and TRBJ2-7; TRBD2 aligns across 8 bases. Looked up from germline, CDR1 is SGHDN and CDR2 is FVKESK. V gave up 4 bases and J gave up 3 bases; unmatched junction bases: 14. This CDR3 is 17 amino acids long. The CDR3 region has the DNA TGTGCCAGCAGCCTACCAGCAGGGGAGAGCGGGAGCTACGAGCAGTACTTC. Translating it yields CASSLPAGESGSYEQYF.

The chain has TRBV6-1 and TRBJ2-3; TRBD1 matches at 10 bases. CDR1 is MNHNS and CDR2 is SASEGT in the germline V gene. The CDR3 extends over 15 amino acids. V gave up 6 bases and J gave up 4 bases; unmatched junction bases: 7. The CDR3 region is CASSLTGGSSDTQYF. The CDR3 DNA reads as TGTGCCAGCAGCCTGACAGGGGGCAGCTCAGATACGCAGTATTTT.

The genes are TRBV20-1 and TRBJ2-7; the D gene could be TRBD1 or TRBD2 (5 bases each). Germline V gene lookup returns CDR1 DFQATT and CDR2 SNEGSKA (reference sequence). CDR3 length: 13 residues. Trimming took 6 bases from V and 3 from J, leaving 15 bases between them. As DNA, the CDR3 is TGCAGTGCCCCAGGGACGGACAACTACGAGCAGTACTTC. This encodes CSAPGTDNYEQYF.

This chain uses TRBV6-1 with TRBJ1-2; D remains unclear. The V and J ends lost 7 bases and 8 bases respectively, with 23 bases between them. The CDR3 contains 15 residues. Germline V gene sequence: CDR1 MNHNS, CDR2 SASEGT. CDR3 nucleotide sequence: TGTGCCAGCATTCTAAGCGAGTCACTCCCGGAGGGCTACACCTTC. Amino acid sequence: CASILSESLPEGYTF.

The genes are TRBV3-1 and TRBJ2-7, with D hard to call. The germline CDR1 and CDR2 sequences are LGHDT and YNNKEL (reference sequence). The germline V and J ends were trimmed by 3 bases and 2 bases, with 11 bases remaining between them. The CDR3 totals 14 residues. The CDR3 sequence: CASSQRHSTYEQYF. In DNA form, the CDR3 reads TGTGCCAGCAGCCAGCGTCACTCGACCTACGAGCAGTACTTC.

Concerning this clone itself: Germline and junction disagree at one end, which may indicate a read error. The chain employs TRBV7-8 and TRBJ1-4; D gene ambiguous. Germline CDR1 SGHVS, CDR2 FQNEAQ. This CDR3 spans 19 amino acids. The CDR3 sequence: CASSLVGRTTTATSEKLFF. CDR3 coding DNA: TGTGCCAGCAGCTTAGTTGGCAGGACGACGACGGCAACTAGTGAAAAACTGTTTTTT.

This clone was seen more than once but under ten times. V is TRBV6-1 and J is TRBJ2-1; 7 bases map to TRBD1. CDR1 is MNHNS and CDR2 is SASEGT in the germline V gene. The CDR3 covers 15 residues. J was trimmed by 3 bases and V by 4 bases; bases with no gene match: 6. In DNA form, the CDR3 reads TGTGCCAGCAGTGTTTGGGCAGGGGGCTACAATGAGCAGTTCTTC. Its translation is CASSVWAGGYNEQFF.

This clone was counted a few times. The genes are TRBV6-1 and TRBJ1-2; 9 bases are a match to TRBD1. V shed 6 bases and J 1 base; nucleotides not matched to a gene: 6. CDR1 and CDR2 from the germline V gene are MNHNS and SASEGT. The CDR3 is 15 residues long. The CDR3 sequence is CASRRTGASNYGYTF. CDR3 sequence (DNA): TGTGCCAGCAGAAGGACAGGGGCGAGTAACTATGGCTACACCTTC.

This clone was detected a few times. This rearrangement joins TRBV6-1 to TRBJ2-1; TRBD1 agrees at 8 bases. The CDR3 is 14 amino acids. The germline CDR1 and CDR2 sequences are MNHNS and SASEGT. Trimming removed 8 bases from V and 4 bases from J; junction bases left unmatched: 7. In DNA form, the CDR3 reads TGTGCCAGCGGTCCGACAGGGGCATACAATGAGCAGTTCTTC. Residues: CASGPTGAYNEQFF.

This clone occurred a few times. The chain has TRBV6-1 and TRBJ2-1; 8 nucleotides agree with TRBD2. V lost 8 bases, J lost 0 bases, and 3 bases stayed unmatched. The CDR3 runs 14 residues. CDR1 and CDR2 from the germline V gene are MNHNS and SASEGT. CDR3 in amino acids: CASQSGSSYNEQFF. The CDR3 bases are TGTGCCAGCCAGAGCGGGAGCTCCTACAATGAGCAGTTCTTC.

This chain joins TRBV6-1 and TRBJ2-6, with D unresolved. The CDR3 totals 15 residues. Trimming pared 1 base from V and 2 bases from J, leaving 6 bases between. Per germline, CDR1 MNHNS and CDR2 SASEGT. The CDR3 protein is CASSEDSAGANVLTF. In DNA form, the CDR3 reads TGTGCCAGCAGTGAAGATAGTGCTGGGGCCAACGTCCTGACTTTC.

This clone has a handful of counts. Relative to the germline gene, one junction end is altered; a read error may explain this. V is TRBV6-2 or TRBV6-3 and J is TRBJ1-4, with TRBD1 matching over 8 bases. CDR1 and CDR2 from the germline V gene are MNHEY and SVGEGT. The CDR3 totals 16 residues. The CDR3 loop is CASSYWGTGRREKLFF. CDR3 sequence (DNA): TGTGCCAGCAGCTACTGGGGGACAGGCCGGAGGGAAAAACTGTTTTTT.

This clone was observed a handful of times. This sequence joins TRBV27 and TRBJ1-5, with TRBD1 matching 7 bases. CDR1 is MNHEY, CDR2 SMNVEV, per germline (reference sequence). Trimming cost V 6 bases and J 8 bases; bases outside gene matches: 7. The CDR3 has 13 amino acids. Written as DNA, the CDR3 is TGTGCCAGCAGACGTACAGGGGACAAGCCCCAGCATTTT. Translating it yields CASRRTGDKPQHF.